The sample holds a few counts of the clone carrying this T cell receptor (beta chain). What it binds is unknown. The CDR3 has 13 amino acids. V lost 7 bases and J 0 bases, leaving 7 bases between the germline ends. CDR1 and CDR2 (germline): SGHTS, YDEGEE. This sample was taken from a study of cytotoxic CD8 clonotypes in ibrutinib-treated CLL. As for the study in general: There were, on average, about 250,000 productive templates and 90,000 to 95,000 productive rearrangements per sample.

Whole-study findings and limits: Once treatment began, public clonotypes, which were uncommon, contracted or stayed stable. Higher clonality was seen at ibrutinib response and a return toward baseline at progression.

TCRdb's table, derived via immunoSEQ multiplex PCR, lists solely in-frame clones and lacks some. The table includes 75,000 to 80,000 clones, around 78% detected once. The source was PBMCs, collected after 24 months of ibrutinib treatment. This sequence originates from a human donor with chronic lymphocytic leukemia. V gene TRBV5-8 combines with J gene TRBJ2-2; D possibly corresponds to TRBD1 (5 bases). The CDR3 DNA follows: TGTGCCAGCGGGGCATCGAACACCGGGGAGCTGTTTTTT. Protein sequence: CASGASNTGELFF. Looking up the rest from reference TRBV5-8 and TRBJ2-2 gives the full variable domain: EAGVTQSPTHLIKTRGQQATLRCSPISGHTSVYWYQQALGLGLQFLLWYDEGEERNRGNFPPRFSGRQFPNYSSELNVNALELEDSALYLCASGASNTGELFFGEGSRLTVL.